These T cell receptor beta chains were read from a single sample in a study of T cell responses to AZD1222 COVID-19 vaccine. Sequencing used immunoSEQ multiplex PCR; TCRdb keeps in-frame clones, though not all of them. The sample gives 140,000 or so clones, around 90% of which show up once; roughly 2% is in the top ten. Sequencing was performed on peripheral blood, taken 28 days after the second AZD1222 dose. These receptors were obtained from an adult who received the AZD1222 COVID-19 vaccine. Both conserved end residues are part of each CDR3. Fields, in order: V gene, clone size, J gene, CDR3 protein. Rows may omit the clone size; those that give it use once, few, many or a size class.

V gene: TRBV3-1/TRBV3-2; clone size: NA; J gene: TRBJ2-3; CDR3 protein: CASSQVTDTQYF
V gene: TRBV27; clone size: NA; J gene: TRBJ1-5; CDR3 protein: CASSLSYSYQPQHF
V gene: TRBV15; clone size: NA; J gene: TRBJ2-4; CDR3 protein: CATSRVTSDQYF
V gene: TRBV18; clone size: NA; J gene: TRBJ2-5; CDR3 protein: CASSPSRAQETQYF
V gene: TRBV11-1; clone size: NA; J gene: TRBJ2-5; CDR3 protein: CASSKKQGNTFWAQYF
V gene: TRBV7-9; clone size: NA; J gene: TRBJ2-3; CDR3 protein: CASSLFGTDTQYF
V gene: TRBV6-5; clone size: NA; J gene: TRBJ2-5; CDR3 protein: CASSYGTALQETQYF
V gene: TRBV29-1; clone size: NA; J gene: TRBJ2-1; CDR3 protein: CSVERSGRAREQFF
V gene: TRBV19; clone size: NA; J gene: TRBJ1-2; CDR3 protein: CASSSPGDKRFYGYTF
V gene: TRBV19; clone size: NA; J gene: TRBJ2-1; CDR3 protein: CASRTTGDVYNEQFF
V gene: TRBV7-9; clone size: NA; J gene: TRBJ1-1; CDR3 protein: CASSWSGNTEAFF
V gene: TRBV6-5; clone size: NA; J gene: TRBJ1-6; CDR3 protein: CASSYTGEGSPLHF
V gene: TRBV5-1; clone size: NA; J gene: TRBJ2-4; CDR3 protein: CASSLGGGGQNIQYF
V gene: TRBV5-1; clone size: NA; J gene: TRBJ2-7; CDR3 protein: CASSRDRASSEQYF
V gene: TRBV5-4; clone size: few; J gene: TRBJ2-1; CDR3 protein: CASSSKSGDNEQFF
V gene: TRBV18; clone size: NA; J gene: TRBJ1-2; CDR3 protein: CASSSSPGLGYGYTF